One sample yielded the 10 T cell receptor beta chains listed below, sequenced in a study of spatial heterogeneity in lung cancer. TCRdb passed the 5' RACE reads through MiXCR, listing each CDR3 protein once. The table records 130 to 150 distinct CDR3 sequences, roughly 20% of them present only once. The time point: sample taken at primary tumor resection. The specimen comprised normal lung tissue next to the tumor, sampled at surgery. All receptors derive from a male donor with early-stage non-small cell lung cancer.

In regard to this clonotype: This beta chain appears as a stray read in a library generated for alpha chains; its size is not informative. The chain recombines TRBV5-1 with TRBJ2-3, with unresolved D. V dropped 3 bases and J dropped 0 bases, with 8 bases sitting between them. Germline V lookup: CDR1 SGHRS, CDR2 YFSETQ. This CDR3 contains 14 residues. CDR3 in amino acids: CASSSVTSTDTQYF. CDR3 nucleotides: TGCGCCAGCAGCTCCGTTACTAGCACAGATACGCAGTATTTT.

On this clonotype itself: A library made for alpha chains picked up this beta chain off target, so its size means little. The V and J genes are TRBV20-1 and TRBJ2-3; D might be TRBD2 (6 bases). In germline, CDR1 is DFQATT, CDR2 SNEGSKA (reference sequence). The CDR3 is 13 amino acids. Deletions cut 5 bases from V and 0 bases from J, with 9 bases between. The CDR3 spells CSAARGSTDTQYF. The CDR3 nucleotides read TGCAGTGCTGCTCGGGGGAGCACAGATACGCAGTATTTT.

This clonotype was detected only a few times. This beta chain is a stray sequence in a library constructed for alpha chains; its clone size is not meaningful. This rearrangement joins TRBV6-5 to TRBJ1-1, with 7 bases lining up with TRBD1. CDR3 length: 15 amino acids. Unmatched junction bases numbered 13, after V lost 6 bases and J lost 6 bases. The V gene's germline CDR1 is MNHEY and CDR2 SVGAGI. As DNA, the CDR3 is TGTGCCAGCAGGATCCAACAGGGGACTGGGGCTGAAGCTTTCTTT. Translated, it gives CASRIQQGTGAEAFF.

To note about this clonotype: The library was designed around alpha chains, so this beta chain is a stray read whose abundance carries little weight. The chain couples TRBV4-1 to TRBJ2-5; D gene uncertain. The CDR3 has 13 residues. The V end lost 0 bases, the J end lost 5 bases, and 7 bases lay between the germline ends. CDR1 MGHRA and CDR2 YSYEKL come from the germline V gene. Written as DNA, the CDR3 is TGCGCCAGCAGCCAAGAAGGCCGGGAGACCCAGTACTTC. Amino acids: CASSQEGRETQYF.

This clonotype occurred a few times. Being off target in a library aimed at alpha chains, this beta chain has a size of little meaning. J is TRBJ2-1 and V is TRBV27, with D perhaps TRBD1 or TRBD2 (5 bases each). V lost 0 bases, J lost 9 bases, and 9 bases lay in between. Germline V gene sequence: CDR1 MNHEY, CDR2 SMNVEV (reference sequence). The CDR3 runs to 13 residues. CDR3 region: CASSLSGAGEQFF. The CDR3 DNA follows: TGTGCCAGCAGTTTATCCGGGGCTGGTGAGCAGTTCTTC.

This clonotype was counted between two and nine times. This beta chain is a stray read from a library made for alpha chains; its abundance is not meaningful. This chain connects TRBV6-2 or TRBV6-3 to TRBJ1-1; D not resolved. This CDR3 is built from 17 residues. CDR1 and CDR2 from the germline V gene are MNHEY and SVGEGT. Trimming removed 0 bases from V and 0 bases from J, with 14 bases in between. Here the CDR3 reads CASSYSIGKTLNTEAFF. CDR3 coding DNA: TGTGCCAGCAGTTACTCGATTGGGAAAACTCTGAACACTGAAGCTTTCTTT.

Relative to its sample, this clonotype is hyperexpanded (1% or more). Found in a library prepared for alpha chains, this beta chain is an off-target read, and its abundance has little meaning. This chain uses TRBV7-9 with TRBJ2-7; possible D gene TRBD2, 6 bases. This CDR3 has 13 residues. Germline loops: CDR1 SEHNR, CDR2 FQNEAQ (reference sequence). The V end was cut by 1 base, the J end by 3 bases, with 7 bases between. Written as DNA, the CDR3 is TGTGCCAGCAGCTTAGGGGGGGTCTACGAGCAGTACTTC. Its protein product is CASSLGGVYEQYF.

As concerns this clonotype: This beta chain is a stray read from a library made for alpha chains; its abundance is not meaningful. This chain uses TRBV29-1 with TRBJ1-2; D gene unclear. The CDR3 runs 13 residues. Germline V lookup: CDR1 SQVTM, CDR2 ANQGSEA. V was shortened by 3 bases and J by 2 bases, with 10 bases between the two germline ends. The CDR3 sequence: CSVDGRMNYGYTF. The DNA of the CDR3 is TGCAGCGTTGACGGGCGCATGAACTATGGCTACACCTTC.

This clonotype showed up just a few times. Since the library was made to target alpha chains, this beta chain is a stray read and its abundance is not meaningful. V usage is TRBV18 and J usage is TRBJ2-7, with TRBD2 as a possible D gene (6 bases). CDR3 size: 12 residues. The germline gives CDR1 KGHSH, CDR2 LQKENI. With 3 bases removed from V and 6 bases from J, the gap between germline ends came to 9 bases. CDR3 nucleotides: TGTGCCAGCTCACCCGGGGGTAGCGAGCAGTACTTC. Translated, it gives CASSPGGSEQYF.

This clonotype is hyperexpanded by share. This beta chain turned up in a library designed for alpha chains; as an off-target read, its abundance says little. The CDR3 DNA sequence: TGTGCCAGCAGCTTAGCAGGGACTAGCGCCGTTTCTGGGGAGCTGTTTTTT. This sequence encodes CASSLAGTSAVSGELFF. The rearrangement uses TRBV7-2 and TRBJ2-2, with 10 bases aligning to TRBD2. The junction had 9 bases not matched to a gene; V was cut back by 0 bases and J by 8 bases. This CDR3 contains 17 residues. The germline V gene has CDR1 SGHTA and CDR2 FQGNSA.